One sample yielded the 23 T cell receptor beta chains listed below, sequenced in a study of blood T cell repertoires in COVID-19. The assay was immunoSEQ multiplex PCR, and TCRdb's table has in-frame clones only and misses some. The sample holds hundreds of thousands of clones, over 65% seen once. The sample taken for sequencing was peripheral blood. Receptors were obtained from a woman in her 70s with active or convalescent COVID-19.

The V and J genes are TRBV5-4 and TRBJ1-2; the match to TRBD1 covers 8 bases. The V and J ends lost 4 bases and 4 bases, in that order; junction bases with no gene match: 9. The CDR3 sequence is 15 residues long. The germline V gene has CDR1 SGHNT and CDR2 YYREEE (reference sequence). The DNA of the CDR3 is TGTGCCAGCAGCCTTACGACAGGGGAGAGCTATGGCTACACCTTC. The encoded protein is CASSLTTGESYGYTF.

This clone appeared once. Here the CDR3 reads CASSLDRVNEKLFF. DNA for the CDR3: TGTGCCAGCAGCTTGGACAGGGTTAATGAAAAACTGTTTTTT. The chain is built from TRBV5-4 and TRBJ1-4, with D perhaps matching TRBD1 (6 bases). This CDR3 is built from 14 residues. From germline, CDR1 is SGHNT and CDR2 YYREEE (reference sequence). The ends were cut back, 0 bases at V and 4 bases at J, with 7 bases in the middle.

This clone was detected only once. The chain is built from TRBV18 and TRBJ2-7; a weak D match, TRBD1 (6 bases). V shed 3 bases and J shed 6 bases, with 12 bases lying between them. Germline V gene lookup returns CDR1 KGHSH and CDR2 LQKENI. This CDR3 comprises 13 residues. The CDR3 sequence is CASSPQQGGEQYF. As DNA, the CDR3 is TGTGCCAGCTCACCGCAACAGGGCGGCGAGCAGTACTTC.

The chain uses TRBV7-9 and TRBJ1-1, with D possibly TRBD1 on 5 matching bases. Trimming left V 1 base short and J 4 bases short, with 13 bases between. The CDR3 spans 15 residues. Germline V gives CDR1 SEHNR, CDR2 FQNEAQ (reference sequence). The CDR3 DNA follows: TGTGCCAGCAGCTTAGAGGCAGGGTGGGGCACTGAAGCTTTCTTT. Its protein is CASSLEAGWGTEAFF.

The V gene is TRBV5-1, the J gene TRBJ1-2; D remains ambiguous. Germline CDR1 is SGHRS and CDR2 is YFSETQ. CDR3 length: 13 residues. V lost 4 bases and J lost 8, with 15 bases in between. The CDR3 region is CASSPEWQKGYTF. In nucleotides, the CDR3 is TGCGCCAGCAGCCCCGAATGGCAGAAAGGCTACACCTTC.

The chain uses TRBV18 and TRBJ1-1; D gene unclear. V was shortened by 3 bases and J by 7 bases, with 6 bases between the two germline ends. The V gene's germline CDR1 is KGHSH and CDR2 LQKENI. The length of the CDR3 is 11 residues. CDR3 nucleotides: TGTGCCAGCTCACCCTCCCTTGAAGCTTTCTTT. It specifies CASSPSLEAFF.

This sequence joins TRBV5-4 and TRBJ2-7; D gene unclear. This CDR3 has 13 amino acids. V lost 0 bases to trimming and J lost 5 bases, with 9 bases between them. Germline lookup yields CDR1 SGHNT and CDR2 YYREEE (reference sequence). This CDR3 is CASSLDRQDEQYF. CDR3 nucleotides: TGTGCCAGCAGCTTGGACCGCCAGGACGAGCAGTACTTC.

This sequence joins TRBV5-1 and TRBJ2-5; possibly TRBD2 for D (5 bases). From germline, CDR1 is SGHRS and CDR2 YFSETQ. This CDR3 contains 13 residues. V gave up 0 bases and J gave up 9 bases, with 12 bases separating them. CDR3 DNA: TGCGCCAGCAGCTTGGACCCGGAGGCGGCCCAGTACTTC. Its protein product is CASSLDPEAAQYF.

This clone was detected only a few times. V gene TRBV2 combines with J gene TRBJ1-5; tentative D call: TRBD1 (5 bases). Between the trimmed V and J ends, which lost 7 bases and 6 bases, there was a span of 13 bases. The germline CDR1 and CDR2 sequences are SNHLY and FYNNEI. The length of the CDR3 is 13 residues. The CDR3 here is CASMGGGRQPQHF. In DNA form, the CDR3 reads TGTGCCAGCATGGGGGGGGGACGTCAGCCCCAGCATTTT.

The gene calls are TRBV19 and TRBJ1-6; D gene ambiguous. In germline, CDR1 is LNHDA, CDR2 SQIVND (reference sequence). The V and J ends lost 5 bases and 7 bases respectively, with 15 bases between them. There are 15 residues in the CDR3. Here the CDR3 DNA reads TGTGCCAGTAGTCCCGGAGGGTACGGGAATTCACCCCTCCACTTT. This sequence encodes CASSPGGYGNSPLHF. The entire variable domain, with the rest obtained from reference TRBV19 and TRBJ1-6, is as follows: DGGITQSPKYLFRKEGQNVTLSCEQNLNHDAMYWYRQDPGQGLRLIYYSQIVNDFQKGDIAEGYSVSREKKESFPLTVTSAQKNPTAFYLCASSPGGYGNSPLHFGNGTRLTVT.

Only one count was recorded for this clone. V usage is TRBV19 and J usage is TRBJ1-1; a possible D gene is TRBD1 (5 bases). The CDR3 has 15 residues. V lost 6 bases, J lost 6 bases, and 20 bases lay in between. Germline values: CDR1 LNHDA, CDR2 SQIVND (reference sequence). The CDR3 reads CASSNLFRDGPEAFF. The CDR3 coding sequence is TGTGCCAGTAGCAACCTTTTCAGGGATGGCCCTGAAGCTTTCTTT.

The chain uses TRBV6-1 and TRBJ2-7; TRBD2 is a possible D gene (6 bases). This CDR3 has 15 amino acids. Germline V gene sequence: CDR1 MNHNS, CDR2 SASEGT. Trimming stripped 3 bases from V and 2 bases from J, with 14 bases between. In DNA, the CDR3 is TGTGCCAGCAGTGAGGCCCCCCGGGGGACCTACGAGCAGTACTTC. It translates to CASSEAPRGTYEQYF.

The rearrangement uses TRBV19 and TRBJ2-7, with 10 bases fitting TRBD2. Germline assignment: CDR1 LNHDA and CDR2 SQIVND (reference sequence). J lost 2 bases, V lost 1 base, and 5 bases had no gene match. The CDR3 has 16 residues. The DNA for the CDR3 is TGTGCCAGTAGTATAGGGGCTAGCGGGAGCCCCTACGAGCAGTACTTC. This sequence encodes CASSIGASGSPYEQYF.

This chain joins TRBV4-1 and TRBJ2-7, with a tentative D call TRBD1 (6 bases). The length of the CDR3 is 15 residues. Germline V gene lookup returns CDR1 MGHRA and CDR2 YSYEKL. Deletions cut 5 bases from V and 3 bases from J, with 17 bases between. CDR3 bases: TGCGCCAGCAGCTCTCAGCCGGGACAAGGCTACGAGCAGTACTTC. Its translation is CASSSQPGQGYEQYF.

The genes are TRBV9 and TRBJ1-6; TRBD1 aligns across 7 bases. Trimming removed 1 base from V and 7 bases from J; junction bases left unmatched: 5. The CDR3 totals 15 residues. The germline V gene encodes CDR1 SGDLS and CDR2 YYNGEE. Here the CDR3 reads CASSVWGDRNSPLHF. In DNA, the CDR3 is TGTGCCAGCAGCGTATGGGGGGACAGAAATTCACCCCTCCACTTT.

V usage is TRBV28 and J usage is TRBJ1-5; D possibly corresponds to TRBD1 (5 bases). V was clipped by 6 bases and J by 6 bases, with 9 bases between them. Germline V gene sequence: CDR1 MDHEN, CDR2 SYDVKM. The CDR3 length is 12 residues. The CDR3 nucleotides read TGTGCCAGCAGCCAGGGAGGTCAGCCCCAGCATTTT. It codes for CASSQGGQPQHF.

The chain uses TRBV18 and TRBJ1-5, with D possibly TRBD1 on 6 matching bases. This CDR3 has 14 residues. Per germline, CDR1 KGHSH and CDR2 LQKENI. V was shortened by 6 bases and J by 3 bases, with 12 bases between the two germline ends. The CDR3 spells CASSQQGLNQPQHF. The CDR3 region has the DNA TGTGCCAGCTCGCAACAGGGCCTCAATCAGCCCCAGCATTTT.

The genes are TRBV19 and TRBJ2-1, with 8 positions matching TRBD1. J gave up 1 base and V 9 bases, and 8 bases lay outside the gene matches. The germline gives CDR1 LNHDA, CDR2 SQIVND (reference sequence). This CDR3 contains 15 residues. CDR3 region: CASTPGQGSYNEQFF. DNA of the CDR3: TGTGCCAGCACTCCAGGACAGGGATCCTACAATGAGCAGTTCTTC. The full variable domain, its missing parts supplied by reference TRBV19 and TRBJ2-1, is DGGITQSPKYLFRKEGQNVTLSCEQNLNHDAMYWYRQDPGQGLRLIYYSQIVNDFQKGDIAEGYSVSREKKESFPLTVTSAQKNPTAFYLCASTPGQGSYNEQFFGPGTRLTVL.

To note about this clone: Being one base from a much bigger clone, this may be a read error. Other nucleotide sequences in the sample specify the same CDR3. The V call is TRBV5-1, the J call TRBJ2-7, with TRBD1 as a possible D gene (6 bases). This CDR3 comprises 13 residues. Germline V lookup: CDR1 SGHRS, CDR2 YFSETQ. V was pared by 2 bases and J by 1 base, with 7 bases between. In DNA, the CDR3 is TGCGCCAGCAGCTTACAGGGTTCCTACGAGCAGTACTTC. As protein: CASSLQGSYEQYF.

CDR3 in DNA: TGTGCCAGTTGGGACAGGGGAGGGGACTATGGCTACACCTTC. Amino acid sequence: CASWDRGGDYGYTF. The chain links TRBV19 to TRBJ1-2, with 10 bases lining up with TRBD1. V dropped 8 bases and J dropped 3; count of bases not matched to a gene: 6. Germline V lookup: CDR1 LNHDA, CDR2 SQIVND (reference sequence). The CDR3 has 14 residues.

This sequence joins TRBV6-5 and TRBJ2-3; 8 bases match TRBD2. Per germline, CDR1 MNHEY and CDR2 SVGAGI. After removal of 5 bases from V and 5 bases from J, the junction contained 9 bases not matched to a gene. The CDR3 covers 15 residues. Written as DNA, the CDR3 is TGTGCCAGCAGTCCTGCGTTAGCGGGAATAGATACGCAGTATTTT. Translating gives CASSPALAGIDTQYF.

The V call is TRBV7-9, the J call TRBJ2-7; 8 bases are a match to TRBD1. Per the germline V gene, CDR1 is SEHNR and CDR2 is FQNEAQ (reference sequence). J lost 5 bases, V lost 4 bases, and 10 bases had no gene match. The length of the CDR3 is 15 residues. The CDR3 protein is CASSWADRGGNEQYF. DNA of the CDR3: TGTGCCAGCAGCTGGGCCGACAGGGGAGGAAACGAGCAGTACTTC. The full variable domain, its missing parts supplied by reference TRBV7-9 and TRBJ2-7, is DTGVSQNPRHKITKRGQNVTFRCDPISEHNRLYWYRQTLGQGPEFLTYFQNEAQLEKSRLLSDRFSAERPKGSFSTLEIQRTEQGDSAMYLCASSWADRGGNEQYFGPGTRLTVT.

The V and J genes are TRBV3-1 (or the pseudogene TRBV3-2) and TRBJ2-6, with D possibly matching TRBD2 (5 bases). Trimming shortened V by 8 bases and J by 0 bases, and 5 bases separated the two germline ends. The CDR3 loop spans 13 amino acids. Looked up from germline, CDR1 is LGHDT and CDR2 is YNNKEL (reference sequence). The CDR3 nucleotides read TGTGCCAGCGGGAGCTCTGGGGCCAACGTCCTGACTTTC. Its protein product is CASGSSGANVLTF.